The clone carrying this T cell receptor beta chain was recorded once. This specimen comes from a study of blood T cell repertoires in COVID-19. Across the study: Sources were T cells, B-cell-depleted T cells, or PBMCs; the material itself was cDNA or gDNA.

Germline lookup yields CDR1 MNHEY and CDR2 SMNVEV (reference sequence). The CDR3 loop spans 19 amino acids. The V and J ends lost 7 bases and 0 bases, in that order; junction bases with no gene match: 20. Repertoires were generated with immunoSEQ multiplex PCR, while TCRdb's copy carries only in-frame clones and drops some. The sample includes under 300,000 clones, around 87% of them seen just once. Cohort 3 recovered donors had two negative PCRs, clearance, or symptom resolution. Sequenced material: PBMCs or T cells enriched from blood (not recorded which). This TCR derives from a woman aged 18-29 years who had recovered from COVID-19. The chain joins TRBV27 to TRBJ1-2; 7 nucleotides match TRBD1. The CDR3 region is CASTPLGDRSTLTNYGYTF. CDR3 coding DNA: TGTGCCAGCACTCCCTTAGGGGACAGATCTACCCTCACTAACTATGGCTACACCTTC.